What follows are 14 T cell receptor beta chains derived from one specimen sequenced in a study of blood T cells in healthy people across ages. The second PCR ran roughly 6 to 11 cycles with a sample-barcoded 5' primer and J-beta primers. TCRdb re-analysed the 5' RACE reads in MiXCR, keeping a single row per CDR3 protein. The top ten clones hold around 14% of a sample with about 1.1 million distinct CDR3 sequences, roughly two fifths of them seen once. Sequencing was done on a sample of blood. Every receptor here comes from a man aged 18 to 35 in good health.

The chain links TRBV10-3 to TRBJ1-4; no reliable D call. This CDR3 spans 16 amino acids. CDR1 is ENHRY, CDR2 SYGVKD, per germline. Trimming took off 1 base at V and 0 bases at J, with 9 bases between the two ends. For the CDR3, the DNA is TGTGCCATCAGTGAGTTGAGGGAGGCAACTAATGAAAAACTGTTTTTT. Amino acid sequence: CAISELREATNEKLFF.

This chain links TRBV12-3 or TRBV12-4 with TRBJ1-1, with 7 nucleotides matching TRBD1. This CDR3 has 16 residues. V lost 3 bases to trimming and J lost 2 bases; unmatched junction nucleotides: 9. The CDR3 DNA reads as TGTGCCAGCAGTTTCGGACAGGATATGACCAACACTGAAGCTTTCTTT. It codes for CASSFGQDMTNTEAFF.

This clonotype was observed a handful of times. J is TRBJ2-5 and V is TRBV12-5, with a possible D match to TRBD1 (5 bases). The CDR3 spans 15 residues. Germline V lookup: CDR1 LGHNT, CDR2 FRNRAP. V was pared by 1 base and J by 0 bases, with 9 bases between. CDR3 residues: CASGLGTLNQETQYF. The CDR3, as DNA: TGTGCTAGTGGTTTGGGGACACTCAACCAAGAGACCCAGTACTTC.

This chain connects TRBV19 to TRBJ2-1; 8 bases map to TRBD1. The CDR3 spans 15 residues. CDR1 is LNHDA, CDR2 SQIVND, per germline (reference sequence). V lost 5 bases and J lost 6; bases outside the gene matches: 9. The CDR3 loop is CASSPLDRDFNEQFF. The CDR3, as DNA: TGTGCCAGTAGTCCTTTGGACAGGGATTTCAATGAGCAGTTCTTC.

This clonotype was recorded at least ten times. The chain combines TRBV20-1 with TRBJ2-1; 7 bases agree with TRBD2. After removal of 5 bases from V and 7 bases from J, the junction contained 14 bases not matched to a gene. Germline CDR1 and CDR2: DFQATT and SNEGSKA (reference sequence). The CDR3 has 15 amino acids. CDR3 region: CSASQRKGLVNEQFF. CDR3 DNA: TGCAGTGCTTCACAACGAAAAGGACTAGTTAATGAGCAGTTCTTC.

This clonotype has just one count. The CDR3: CSTTLTSSDTQYF. The DNA for the CDR3 is TGCAGTACAACCCTGACTAGCTCAGATACGCAGTATTTT. This chain joins TRBV20-1 and TRBJ2-3; 7 bases align to TRBD2. The CDR3 covers 13 residues. Germline V gene lookup returns CDR1 DFQATT and CDR2 SNEGSKA (reference sequence). After removal of 8 bases from V and 4 bases from J, the junction contained 9 bases not matched to a gene.

The rearrangement uses TRBV27 and TRBJ2-5; maybe TRBD1 (5 bases). Looked up from germline, CDR1 is MNHEY and CDR2 is SMNVEV (reference sequence). This CDR3 contains 15 residues. Deletions cut 4 bases from V and 5 bases from J, with 17 bases between. CDR3 in DNA: TGTGCCAGCAGTTCAGCACAGGCCCGATGGGAGACCCAGTACTTC. Encoded protein: CASSSAQARWETQYF.

For this clonotype: The junction departs from germline at one end; a sequencing error may be responsible. The rearrangement links TRBV28 to TRBJ2-3, with 9 bases lining up with TRBD2. Germline V gene sequence: CDR1 MDHEN, CDR2 SYDVKM. The CDR3 consists of 13 residues. The CDR3 here is CAGLARNTDTQYF. CDR3 bases: TGCGCCGGACTAGCGAGGAACACAGATACGCAGTATTTT.

J is TRBJ1-1 and V is TRBV6-2 or TRBV6-3, with D hard to call. The CDR3 loop spans 14 amino acids. The V end was cut by 7 bases, the J end by 4 bases, with 16 bases between. The V gene's germline CDR1 is MNHEY and CDR2 SVGEGT. As DNA, the CDR3 is TGTGCCAGCAATGGACCGGACGTCACCACTGAAGCTTTCTTT. Encoded protein: CASNGPDVTTEAFF.

This clonotype was observed a few times. The chain joins TRBV15 to TRBJ2-1, with a tentative D call TRBD1 (5 bases). Trimming left V 5 bases short and J 7 bases short, with 15 bases between. The germline V gene has CDR1 LNHNV and CDR2 YYDKDF (reference sequence). The CDR3 runs 14 residues. The CDR3 loop reads CATSHPEKGNEQFF. The CDR3 region has the DNA TGTGCCACCAGCCACCCTGAGAAGGGGAATGAGCAGTTCTTC.

This clonotype has a handful of counts. V is TRBV5-1 and J is TRBJ2-7, with TRBD2 as a possible D gene (6 bases). Trimming pared 1 base from V and 3 bases from J, leaving 11 bases between. Germline lookup yields CDR1 SGHRS and CDR2 YFSETQ. The CDR3 totals 14 residues. CDR3 sequence (DNA): TGCGCCAGCAGCTTGACGGGACTGAACTACGAGCAGTACTTC. The encoded protein is CASSLTGLNYEQYF.

The V and J genes are TRBV6-2 or TRBV6-3 and TRBJ1-2; TRBD1 aligns across 9 bases. The CDR3 spans 13 residues. Trimming removed 6 bases from V and 8 bases from J; junction bases left unmatched: 7. Germline-derived CDR1 and CDR2 are MNHEY and SVGEGT. The CDR3 here is CASSPNRGQGYTF. Written as DNA, the CDR3 is TGTGCCAGCAGCCCTAACAGGGGGCAAGGCTACACCTTC.

J is TRBJ2-2 and V is TRBV25-1; weak D call: TRBD1 (5 bases). The CDR3 contains 15 residues. The V end lost 4 bases, the J end lost 4 bases, and 13 bases lay between the germline ends. The germline gives CDR1 MGHDK, CDR2 SYGVNS. CDR3 DNA: TGTGCCAGCAGTGTAGGGGCTCGAGGCACCGGGGAGCTGTTTTTT. Residues: CASSVGARGTGELFF.

The gene calls are TRBV7-9 and TRBJ1-2; D gene ambiguous. Germline CDR1 reads SEHNR; CDR2 reads FQNEAQ (reference sequence). There are 15 residues in the CDR3. The V and J ends lost 1 base and 2 bases respectively, with 11 bases between them. CDR3 DNA: TGTGCCAGCAGCTTAGATAGTGGCAGAAACTATGGCTACACCTTC. Its protein is CASSLDSGRNYGYTF.